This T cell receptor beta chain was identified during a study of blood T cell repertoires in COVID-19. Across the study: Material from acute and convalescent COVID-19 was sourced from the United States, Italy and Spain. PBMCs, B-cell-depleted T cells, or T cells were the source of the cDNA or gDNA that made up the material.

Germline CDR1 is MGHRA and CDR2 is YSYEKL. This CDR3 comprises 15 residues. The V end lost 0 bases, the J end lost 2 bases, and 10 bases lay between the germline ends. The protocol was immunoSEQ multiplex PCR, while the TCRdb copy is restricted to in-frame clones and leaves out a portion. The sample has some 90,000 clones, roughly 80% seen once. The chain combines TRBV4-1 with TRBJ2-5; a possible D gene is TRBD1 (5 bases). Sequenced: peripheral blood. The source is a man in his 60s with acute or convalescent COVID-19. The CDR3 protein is CASSQDAYRQETQYF. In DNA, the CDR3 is TGCGCCAGCAGCCAAGATGCGTACAGGCAAGAGACCCAGTACTTC.